This TCR beta chain was found in a study of regulatory T cells in long-lasting Graves disease. Study-wide context: Newly diagnosed Graves' patients took antithyroid drugs under 3 months.

Arm-PCR of CDR3 regions with iRepertoire HTBI primers generated TCR beta libraries. Each CDR3 protein is one row after TCRdb ran MiXCR on the multiplex PCR reads. The sample lists 530,000 or so distinct CDR3 sequences, roughly a sixth occurring once. A note on this clonotype: What it binds is not known.

Study-wide findings and caveats: It was in persistent disease that TRBV28, TRBJ1-2 and TRBJ2-5 were favored. Those with persistent Graves' had less TCR diversity than newly diagnosed patients.

Time point here: newly diagnosed GD, antithyroid drugs for less than 3 months. Following extraction of RNA from PBMCs, that RNA was used to make the TCR library. The V and J ends lost 4 bases and 3 bases respectively, with 19 bases between them. Germline lookup yields CDR1 SNHLY and CDR2 FYNNEI. CDR3 length: 17 residues. The sample was also linked to a second study, of T cells in Graves' hyperthyroidism and ophthalmopathy.

The sample consisted of peripheral blood mononuclear cells (PBMCs), taken at new diagnosis, from a patient treated with antithyroid drugs. The V gene is TRBV2, the J gene TRBJ2-4, with TRBD2 as a possible D gene (7 bases). The source is a man aged 18 to 29 with Graves disease. CDR3 sequence reads: CASSARGRGEGKNIQYF. CDR3 DNA sequence: TGTGCCAGCAGTGCTAGGGGGAGGGGGGAAGGCAAAAACATTCAGTACTTC.